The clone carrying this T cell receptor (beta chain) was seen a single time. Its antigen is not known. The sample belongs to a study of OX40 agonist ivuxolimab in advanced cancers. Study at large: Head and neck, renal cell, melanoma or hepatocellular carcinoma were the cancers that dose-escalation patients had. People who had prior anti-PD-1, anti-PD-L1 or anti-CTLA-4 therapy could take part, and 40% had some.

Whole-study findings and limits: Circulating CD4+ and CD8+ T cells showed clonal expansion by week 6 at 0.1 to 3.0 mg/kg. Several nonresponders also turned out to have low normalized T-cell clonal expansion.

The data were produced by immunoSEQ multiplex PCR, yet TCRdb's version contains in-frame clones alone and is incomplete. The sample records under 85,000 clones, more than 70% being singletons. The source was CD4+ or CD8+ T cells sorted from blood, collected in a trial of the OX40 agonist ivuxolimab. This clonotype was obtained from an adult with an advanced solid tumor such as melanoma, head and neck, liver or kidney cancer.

The CDR3 sequence: CASSPGRVLSGLVGEGAFF. The CDR3 DNA is TGTGCCAGCAGCCCGGGACGGGTGCTCTCGGGGTTGGTTGGTGAGGGAGCTTTCTTT. The chain joins TRBV7-8 to TRBJ1-1, with D perhaps matching TRBD1 (5 bases). Trimming stripped 5 bases from V and 10 bases from J, with 35 bases between. The CDR3 contains 19 residues. Germline V lookup: CDR1 SGHVS, CDR2 FQNEAQ.